The clone carrying this T cell receptor beta chain was seen a handful of times. The antigen is unknown. Study-level points and caveats: Tumor Tregs overlapped most with tumor, then blood, naive CD4+ cells. Larger-cohort validation covered only one TCR beta V-J rearrangement.

Purified naive CD4+ T cells were depleted of CD25+ Tregs. Full-length variable regions came from constant-region reverse primers plus semi-nested Nested Universal Primer A PCR. One entry per CDR3 protein, called by TCRdb with MiXCR from the 5' RACE reads. Among tens of thousands of distinct CDR3 sequences listed, roughly a sixth were seen once. Per germline, CDR1 MNHEY and CDR2 SMNVEV (reference sequence). There are 13 residues in the CDR3. V dropped 7 bases and J dropped 4 bases, with 13 bases sitting between them. Input material: naive CD4+ T cells sorted from blood. Subset specified: naive CD4+ T cells, CD4+CD45RA+CD25-. The chain carries TRBV27 and TRBJ1-2; D is perhaps TRBD1 (5 bases). The receptor was isolated from a female donor with breast cancer. CDR3 in DNA: TGTGCCAGCAAGGGGATCACCACCTATGGCTACACCTTC. This codes for CASKGITTYGYTF.